What follows are 12 T cell receptor beta chains derived from one specimen sequenced in a study of cytomegalovirus exposure and HLA in healthy donors. The study ran its PCR with 60 Vbeta and 13 Jbeta primers. Produced via immunoSEQ multiplex PCR; TCRdb's table is partial and in-frame only. Its listing shows about 59,000 clones. The sequenced material came from PBMCs. The receptor source for this set is a man under 40 in good health and CMV-seropositive.

The chain joins TRBV2 to TRBJ2-7, with D possibly being TRBD2 (5 bases). CDR3 size: 18 residues. The V end lost 2 bases, the J end lost 0 bases, and 20 bases lay between the germline ends. Germline loops: CDR1 SNHLY, CDR2 FYNNEI. The CDR3 bases are TGTGCCAGCAGTGAAAGGTCTTGGGAGTCCAGTTACTCCTACGAGCAGTACTTC. Amino acid sequence: CASSERSWESSYSYEQYF.

The CDR3 here is CASSLVVGELFF. Written as DNA, the CDR3 is TGTGCCAGCAGCTTAGTTGTCGGAGAACTGTTTTTT. The rearrangement joins TRBV7-2 to TRBJ1-4; D not resolved. Germline CDR1 is SGHTA and CDR2 is FQGNSA. The length of the CDR3 is 12 residues. Between the trimmed V and J ends, which lost 1 base and 12 bases, there was a span of 9 bases.

The gene calls are TRBV29-1 and TRBJ1-2; D is ambiguous. The CDR3 is 12 residues long. Germline assignment: CDR1 SQVTM and CDR2 ANQGSEA. Between the trimmed V and J ends, which lost 2 bases and 7 bases, there was a span of 11 bases. CDR3 amino acids: CSVEIAMSGYTF. The CDR3 DNA follows: TGCAGCGTTGAAATTGCTATGAGTGGCTACACCTTC.

This chain connects TRBV5-8 to TRBJ2-5, with D tentatively TRBD1 (5 bases). The last part of the DNA fits TRBJ2-7 better; the J call may be wrong. Germline V gene lookup returns CDR1 SGHTS and CDR2 YDEGEE. This CDR3 comprises 13 residues. The CDR3 DNA is TGTGCCAGCGCGCGAGACAGCTCCTACGAGCAGTACTTC. This gives the protein CASARDSSYEQYF.

The J gene is TRBJ2-7, the V gene TRBV12-2; TRBD1 is taken as the D call from the table, unchecked against the DNA. TRBV12-2 is a pseudogene locus. The CDR3 has 10 residues. As DNA, the CDR3 is TGTGCAAGTCGCCGACAGGCTGGGTACTTC. It yields the protein CASRRQAGYF.

CDR3 sequence reads: CASSLAGTGDHEQYF. The CDR3 bases are TGTGCCAGCTCACTAGCCGGGACAGGGGACCACGAGCAGTACTTC. V gene TRBV18 combines with J gene TRBJ2-7; the match to TRBD1 covers 10 bases. J lost 5 bases, V lost 4 bases, and 8 bases had no gene match. From germline, CDR1 is KGHSH and CDR2 LQKENI. The CDR3 covers 15 residues.

This sequence joins TRBV16 and TRBJ2-2; 7 bases align to TRBD1. Losses at the gene ends were 4 bases for V and 6 bases for J; bases not matched to a gene: 5. This CDR3 region has 14 residues. Germline-derived CDR1 and CDR2 are KGHSY and FQNENV. CDR3 DNA: TGTGCCAGCAGCCCATGGACAGGCGCCGGGGAGCTGTTTTTT. This encodes CASSPWTGAGELFF.

This rearrangement joins TRBV6-1 to TRBJ2-5, with TRBD1 identical over 9 bases. Germline V CDR1 and CDR2: MNHNS, SASEGT. The CDR3 runs to 14 residues. V trimming: 3 bases; J trimming: 4 bases; junction bases outside the gene matches: 3. CDR3 protein: CASSDRQGVETQYF. The CDR3 DNA follows: TGTGCCAGCAGTGACCGACAGGGGGTAGAGACCCAGTACTTC.

J is TRBJ1-1 and V is TRBV5-1; 7 nucleotides match TRBD1. CDR3 length: 13 amino acids. CDR1 SGHRS and CDR2 YFSETQ come from the germline V gene. After removal of 4 bases from V and 6 bases from J, the junction contained 6 bases not matched to a gene. In DNA form, the CDR3 reads TGCGCCAGCAGCCTCGACAGGGAGGCTGAAGCTTTCTTT. It yields the protein CASSLDREAEAFF.

This chain links TRBV19 with TRBJ1-1; D is unresolved. CDR1 is LNHDA and CDR2 is SQIVND in the germline V gene (reference sequence). The CDR3 has 15 residues. V lost 2 bases and J 5 bases, leaving 15 bases between the germline ends. The CDR3 DNA sequence: TGTGCCAGTAGTATACCTGCCGGGCCGGGAACTGAAGCTTTCTTT. It encodes CASSIPAGPGTEAFF.

The chain carries TRBV5-1 and TRBJ2-5; 13 nucleotides agree with TRBD2. The CDR3 extends over 16 amino acids. Unmatched junction bases numbered 3, after V lost 0 bases and J lost 4 bases. Germline V CDR1 and CDR2: SGHRS, YFSETQ. The CDR3: CASSLGTSGSGETQYF. CDR3 in DNA: TGCGCCAGCAGCTTGGGGACTAGCGGGAGCGGAGAGACCCAGTACTTC. Using reference TRBV5-1 and TRBJ2-5 for the parts outside the CDR3, the full variable domain is KAGVTQTPRYLIKTRGQQVTLSCSPISGHRSVSWYQQTPGQGLQFLFEYFSETQRNKGNFPGRFSGRQFSNSRSEMNVSTLELGDSALYLCASSLGTSGSGETQYFGPGTRLLVL.

V gene TRBV9 combines with J gene TRBJ1-1, with D unclear. There are 15 residues in the CDR3. Germline-derived CDR1 and CDR2 are SGDLS and YYNGEE. Trimming took 0 bases from V and 3 from J, leaving 12 bases between them. CDR3 sequence: CASSVAPELHTEAFF. For the CDR3, the DNA is TGTGCCAGCAGCGTAGCGCCGGAACTACACACTGAAGCTTTCTTT.